This entry features one T cell receptor beta chain sequence. The germline V gene encodes CDR1 LGHNA and CDR2 YNFKEQ. V shed 1 base and J 0 bases; nucleotides not matched to a gene: 1. CDR3 length: 15 residues. Study processing details: Researchers report that nucleated cell counts were estimated from reference gene primer amplification. The method was immunoSEQ multiplex PCR; TCRdb's version includes in-frame clones alone and lacks a portion of them. That table furnishes V, J and clone size, whereas the DNA furnished D and trimming. The data hold some 200,000 clones, with 85% to 95% observed a single time. The data derive from a study of blood T cell repertoires in COVID-19. Study overall: From the United States, Italy and Spain came samples of acute and convalescent COVID-19.

Recruited during active infection, patients (from Seattle) were subsequently followed longitudinally. The TCR originated in a man aged 25-45 years with COVID-19, enrolled during active disease. The chain employs TRBV4-2 and TRBJ2-5, with TRBD2 identical over 8 bases. The specimen sequenced was peripheral blood. This CDR3 is CASSQAGGYQETQYF. For the CDR3, the DNA is TGTGCCAGCAGCCAAGCGGGGGGGTACCAAGAGACCCAGTACTTC.